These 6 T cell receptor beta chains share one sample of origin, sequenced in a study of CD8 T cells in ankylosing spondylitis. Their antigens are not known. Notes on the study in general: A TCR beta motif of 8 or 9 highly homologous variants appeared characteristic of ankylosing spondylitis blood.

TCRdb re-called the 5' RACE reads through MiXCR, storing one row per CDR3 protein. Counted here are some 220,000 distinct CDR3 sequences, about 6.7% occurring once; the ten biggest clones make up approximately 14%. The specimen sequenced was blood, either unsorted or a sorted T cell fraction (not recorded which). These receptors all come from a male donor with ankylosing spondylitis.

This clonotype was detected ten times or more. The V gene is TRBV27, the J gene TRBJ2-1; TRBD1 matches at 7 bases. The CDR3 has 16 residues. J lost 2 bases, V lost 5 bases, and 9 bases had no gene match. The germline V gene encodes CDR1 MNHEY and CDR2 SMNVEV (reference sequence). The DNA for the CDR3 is TGTGCCAGCAGTGATACCGGGACAGCTCCCTACAATGAGCAGTTCTTC. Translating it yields CASSDTGTAPYNEQFF.

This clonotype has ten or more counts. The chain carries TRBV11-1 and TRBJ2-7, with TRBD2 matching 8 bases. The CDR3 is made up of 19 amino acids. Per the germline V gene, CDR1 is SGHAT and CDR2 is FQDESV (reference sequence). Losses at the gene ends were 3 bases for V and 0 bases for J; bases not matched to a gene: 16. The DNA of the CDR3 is TGTGCCAGCAGCTTTACGAAAGGGGCTAGCGGGTCTAGCTCCTACGAGCAGTACTTC. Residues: CASSFTKGASGSSSYEQYF.

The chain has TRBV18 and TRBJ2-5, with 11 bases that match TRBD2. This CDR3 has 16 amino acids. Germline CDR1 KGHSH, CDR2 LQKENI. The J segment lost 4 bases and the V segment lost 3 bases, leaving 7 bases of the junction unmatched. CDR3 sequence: CASSPVTSGGGETQYF. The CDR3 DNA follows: TGTGCCAGCTCACCCGTAACTAGCGGGGGCGGAGAGACCCAGTACTTC.

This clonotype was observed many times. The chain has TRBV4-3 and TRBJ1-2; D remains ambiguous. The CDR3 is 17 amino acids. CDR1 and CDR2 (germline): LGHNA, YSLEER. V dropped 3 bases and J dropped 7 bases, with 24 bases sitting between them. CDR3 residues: CASSQGRAERVVTGYTF. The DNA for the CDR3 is TGCGCCAGCAGCCAGGGAAGAGCAGAGCGGGTTGTGACTGGCTACACCTTC.

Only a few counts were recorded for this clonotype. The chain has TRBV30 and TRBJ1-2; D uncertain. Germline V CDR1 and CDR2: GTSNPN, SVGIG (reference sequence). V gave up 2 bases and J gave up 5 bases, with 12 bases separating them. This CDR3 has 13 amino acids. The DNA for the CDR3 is TGTGCCTGGAGTTTTAGCGGCCGGTATGGCTACACCTTC. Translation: CAWSFSGRYGYTF.

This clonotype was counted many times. CDR3 coding DNA: TGTGCCAGCAGCCAAGAGGGGACTAGCGGGAACGATGAGCAGTTCTTC. This encodes CASSQEGTSGNDEQFF. The genes are TRBV14 and TRBJ2-1, with TRBD2 identical over 13 bases. Trimming cost V 0 bases and J 8 bases; bases outside gene matches: 4. The CDR3 consists of 16 residues. CDR1 is SGHDN and CDR2 is FVKESK in the germline V gene.